This T cell receptor (beta chain) was recorded in a study of blood T cell repertoires in COVID-19. Looking at the study overall: COVID-19 samples, acute and convalescent, were from the United States, Italy and Spain. T cells, B-cell-depleted T cells, or PBMCs supplied cDNA or gDNA.

Authors' analysis steps: It was from reference gene primer amplification that nucleated cell counts were estimated. Sequenced by immunoSEQ multiplex PCR; TCRdb stores in-frame clones only, minus some. From that table come the V and J calls and clone size; the DNA was used to work out D and trimming. Of over 85,000 clones listed, approximately 85% were seen once; the top ten hold about 15%. Germline assignment: CDR1 GTSNPN and CDR2 SVGIG (reference sequence). V was shortened by 8 bases and J by 7 bases, with 14 bases between the two germline ends. CDR3 size: 11 residues. Sequencing was carried out using peripheral blood. This sequence joins TRBV30 and TRBJ1-2; maybe TRBD1 (6 bases). The receptor comes from a woman in her sixties with acute or convalescent COVID-19. The CDR3 is CAGRTVFGYTF. The CDR3 bases are TGTGCCGGACGGACAGTGTTTGGCTACACCTTC.